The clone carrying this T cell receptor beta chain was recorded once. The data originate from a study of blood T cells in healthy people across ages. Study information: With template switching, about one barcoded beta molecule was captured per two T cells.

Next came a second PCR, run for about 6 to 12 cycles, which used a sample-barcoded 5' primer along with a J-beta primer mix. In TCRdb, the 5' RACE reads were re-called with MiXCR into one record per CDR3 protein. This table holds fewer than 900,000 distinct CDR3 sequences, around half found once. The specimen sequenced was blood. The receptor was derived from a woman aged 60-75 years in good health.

The DNA of the CDR3 is TGTGCCAGTAGTATCCGAGTGTTTAAGGGGTCGTCATTTCGGGTCAATCAGCCCCAGCATTTT. It codes for CASSIRVFKGSSFRVNQPQHF. This sequence joins TRBV19 and TRBJ1-5; a weak D match, TRBD1 (5 bases). Trimming left V 3 bases short and J 3 bases short, with 30 bases between. The CDR3 loop spans 21 amino acids. Germline CDR1 LNHDA, CDR2 SQIVND (reference sequence).